A single sample is the source of the 2 T cell receptor beta chains below, sequenced in a study of identical twins listed by TCRdb under 2016. Library preparation used 5' RACE. The reads were generated on an Illumina HiSeq 2000. The public reads were quality trimmed at Q25 with fastp and then assembled into clones with MiXCR by TCRdb, keeping productive beta chains. Rows merge per CDR3 protein into single entries with the most common DNA and genes. In all, the sample holds just over 450,000 distinct CDR3 sequences, and approximately 15% of those were seen once. Jointly, the top ten make up about 0.54% of the sample. This sample also appeared in a second study, on yellow fever vaccine responses in identical twins.

The source material was CD4+ T cells sorted from blood. The receptors were gathered from a woman between 18 and 29 years old in good health.

This chain links TRBV28 with TRBJ2-7; unclear D gene. The CDR3 is 14 amino acids. Trimming pared 3 bases from V and 4 bases from J, leaving 13 bases between. CDR1 is MDHEN, CDR2 SYDVKM, per germline. CDR3 nucleotides: TGTGCCAGCAGTTTTTCTGGGGTGGTATACGAGCAGTACTTC. It codes for CASSFSGVVYEQYF.

The chain employs TRBV7-2 and TRBJ2-3, with TRBD1 matching over 7 bases. Germline V gene sequence: CDR1 SGHTA, CDR2 FQGNSA. This CDR3 has 15 amino acids. V was pared by 5 bases and J by 2 bases, with 7 bases of the junction left unmatched. In nucleotides, the CDR3 is TGTGCCAGCAGCCCGCGGACAGGAAACACAGATACGCAGTATTTT. This encodes CASSPRTGNTDTQYF.